The T cell receptor beta chain under discussion was sequenced for a study of T cells expressing NK-cell markers. Study details: Sorted CD3+CD56+NKG2C+, CD3+CD56+NKG2C- and CD3+CD56-NKG2C+ T cells supplied TCR beta repertoires.

On this clonotype itself: Its antigen is undetermined.

TCRdb derives one entry per CDR3 protein from the 5' RACE reads, leaving out DNA. The table lists hundreds of thousands of distinct CDR3 sequences, with approximately 6.8% in the top ten. Study results and limitations: Among CD8+ T cells from five or six donors, dominant NKG2C+ clonotypes accounted for roughly 1.0-8%. These clonotypes additionally ranked first within the CD3+CD56-NKG2C+ fraction of a handful of donors. Expanded NKG2C+ T cell clones had unclear HCMV specificity.

The sample consisted of blood T cells: a sorted CD56 or NKG2C T cell subset, CD4+ or CD8+ T cells, or bulk PBMC T cells (not recorded which). This receptor was taken from a woman aged 18-70 years in good health.

The CDR3 protein is CSARDVQDEYGYTF. V gene TRBV20-1 combines with J gene TRBJ1-2. The germline V gene has CDR1 DFQATT and CDR2 SNEGSKA (reference sequence). The CDR3 has 14 residues.